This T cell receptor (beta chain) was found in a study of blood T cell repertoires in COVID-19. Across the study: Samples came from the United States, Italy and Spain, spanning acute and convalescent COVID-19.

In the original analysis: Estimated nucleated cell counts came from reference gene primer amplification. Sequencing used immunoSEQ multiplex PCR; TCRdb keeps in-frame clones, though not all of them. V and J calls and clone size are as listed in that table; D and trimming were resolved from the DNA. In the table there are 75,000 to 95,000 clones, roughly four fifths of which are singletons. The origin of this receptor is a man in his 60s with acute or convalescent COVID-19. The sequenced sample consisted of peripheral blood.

The CDR3 coding sequence is TGTGCCAGCAGCCCAGCGGAGGGGAGGAACACTGAAGCTTTCTTT. Translating it yields CASSPAEGRNTEAFF. The chain uses TRBV6-2 or TRBV6-3 and TRBJ1-1; the D gene is possibly TRBD1 (5 bases). V was shortened by 6 bases and J by 1 base, with 15 bases between the two germline ends. Germline assignment: CDR1 MNHEY and CDR2 SVGEGT. CDR3 size: 15 residues.